The sequence of this T cell receptor beta chain was determined in a study of cytomegalovirus exposure and HLA in healthy donors. PCR employed 60 Vbeta and 13 Jbeta primers. Sequencing used immunoSEQ multiplex PCR; TCRdb keeps in-frame clones, though not all of them. In the table there are about 60,000 clones, approximately 63% of which are singletons. Turning to this clone: What it binds is not known.

Study results and limitations: It is likely that the observed cluster of highly shared sequence variants was a sequencing artifact.

The trim removed 1 base at V and 8 bases at J, leaving 3 bases unmatched. The CDR3 sequence is 13 residues long. Germline lookup yields CDR1 SGHVS and CDR2 FNYEAQ. The source is a woman aged 60-75 years in good health and CMV-seropositive. The sequenced sample consisted of PBMCs. This chain links TRBV7-6 with TRBJ1-1; 8 bases are shared with TRBD1. The CDR3 region is CASSLVRDREAFF. CDR3 bases: TGTGCCAGCAGCTTAGTCCGGGACAGGGAAGCTTTCTTT.